This T cell receptor (beta chain) was retrieved from a study of vaccination effects on CD4 cells after COVID-19. Germline V gene sequence: CDR1 LNHDA, CDR2 SQIVND (reference sequence). The CDR3 contains 19 residues. J was trimmed by 3 bases and V by 2 bases; bases with no gene match: 13. Expansion of antigen-specific CD4+ T cells with viral peptide pools was carried out by the ViraFEST assay before sequencing. Following 10 days of culture, CD4+ T cells were isolated. Participants got two doses of BNT162b2 or mRNA-1273 vaccine. To note about this clone: Its target is not known.

Only in-frame clones appear in the TCRdb table, and some are missing; sequencing was by immunoSEQ multiplex PCR. The data show about 13,000 clones, 72% seen once. Sequenced material: CD4+ T cells from PBMCs cultured with SARS-CoV-2 spike peptides, taken after COVID-19 vaccination. The chain is built from TRBV19 and TRBJ2-2, with TRBD1 matching over 9 bases. This clonotype was sampled from a human donor who received a COVID-19 vaccine. The CDR3 DNA sequence: TGTGCCAGTAGTATATGGGGGGGCTGGGACAGGGTACACACCGGGGAGCTGTTTTTT. This sequence encodes CASSIWGGWDRVHTGELFF.